The 15 T cell receptor beta chains given below trace back to one sample, sequenced in a study of T cells after yellow fever vaccination. From the 5' RACE reads, TCRdb called clonotypes with MiXCR, one entry per CDR3 protein. Of 510,000 or so distinct CDR3 sequences in the sample, 15% to 20% were seen once. This sample comprised PBMCs, obtained 15 days after the yellow fever booster vaccination. The source of these receptors is a man aged 25-45 years who received the YFV17D yellow fever vaccine.

This clonotype has more than one count but fewer than ten. The chain combines TRBV24-1 with TRBJ2-2; a possible D gene is TRBD1 (6 bases). Germline V gene sequence: CDR1 KGHDR, CDR2 SFDVKD. V lost 0 bases, J lost 1 base, and 11 bases lay in between. The CDR3 has 17 residues. CDR3 DNA sequence: TGTGCCACCAGTGATTTGGTCAGGGGAAGGAACACCGGGGAGCTGTTTTTT. Translated: CATSDLVRGRNTGELFF.

The chain's CDR3 is CASSGSSNEQYF. As DNA, the CDR3 is TGTGCCAGCAGCGGATCCTCAAACGAGCAGTACTTC. The gene calls are TRBV9 and TRBJ2-7; no clear D gene. CDR3 length: 12 amino acids. V was shortened by 3 bases and J by 5 bases, with 9 bases between the two germline ends. The V gene's germline CDR1 is SGDLS and CDR2 YYNGEE.

In its sample, this clonotype was seen a few times. V usage is TRBV20-1 and J usage is TRBJ2-7, with no clear D. V lost 0 bases and J lost 2, with 5 bases in between. CDR1 is DFQATT and CDR2 is SNEGSKA in the germline V gene (reference sequence). The CDR3 extends over 12 amino acids. The CDR3 DNA reads as TGCAGTGCTAGAGATCCGGCCTACGAGCAGTACTTC. This sequence encodes CSARDPAYEQYF.

This clonotype has a count of ten or more. CDR3: CSADPGAGYNEQFF. CDR3 DNA: TGCAGTGCCGATCCCGGAGCTGGATACAATGAGCAGTTCTTC. The rearrangement links TRBV20-1 to TRBJ2-1; the D is unclear. This CDR3 is 14 amino acids long. Trimming stripped 6 bases from V and 4 bases from J, with 16 bases between. Per germline, CDR1 DFQATT and CDR2 SNEGSKA (reference sequence).

This clonotype was picked up a small number of times. CDR3 coding DNA: TGCGCCAGCAGCTTGGACGGATCGGGTCAGCCCCAGCATTTT. Amino acid sequence: CASSLDGSGQPQHF. The genes are TRBV5-1 and TRBJ1-5, with D unclear. CDR1 is SGHRS, CDR2 YFSETQ, per germline. The V gene lost 0 bases and the J gene lost 6 bases, with 10 bases spanning the gap. The CDR3 covers 14 residues.

This clonotype has just a few counts. The chain carries TRBV19 and TRBJ2-1; 7 bases align to TRBD1. The junction had 19 bases not matched to a gene; V was cut back by 9 bases and J by 2 bases. This CDR3 is 18 amino acids long. Germline V gene lookup returns CDR1 LNHDA and CDR2 SQIVND (reference sequence). The CDR3 here is CARSRPYNGTETYNEQFF. CDR3 sequence (DNA): TGTGCCAGGAGCAGACCATACAACGGGACAGAAACCTACAATGAGCAGTTCTTC.

This clonotype has more than one count but fewer than ten. The chain joins TRBV5-1 to TRBJ1-2, with 10 bases identical to TRBD1. V shed 3 bases, J shed 6 bases, and the junction held 5 bases outside the gene matches. This CDR3 region has 14 residues. Germline values: CDR1 SGHRS, CDR2 YFSETQ. This CDR3 is CASSSGTGVNGYTF. The CDR3, as DNA: TGCGCCAGCAGCTCCGGGACAGGGGTGAATGGCTACACCTTC.

This clonotype occurred a few times. The chain employs TRBV19 and TRBJ2-5, with TRBD1 matching 9 bases. J gave up 2 bases and V 9 bases, and 13 bases lay outside the gene matches. The CDR3 has 16 residues. Per germline, CDR1 LNHDA and CDR2 SQIVND (reference sequence). DNA of the CDR3: TGTGCCAGCTCGGGACAGGGTGGCCCCACTCAAGAGACCCAGTACTTC. Amino acids: CASSGQGGPTQETQYF.

Here the CDR3 reads CASSYTRGRGYEQYF. The CDR3 DNA is TGTGCCAGCAGTTACACCCGGGGGCGCGGGTACGAGCAGTACTTC. This chain uses TRBV6-2 or TRBV6-3 with TRBJ2-7; D possibly uses TRBD1 or TRBD2 (6 bases each). With 2 bases removed from V and 4 bases from J, the gap between germline ends came to 15 bases. Germline V lookup: CDR1 MNHEY, CDR2 SVGEGT. CDR3 size: 15 residues.

This clonotype has just a few counts. This chain joins TRBV7-9 and TRBJ1-1; no definite D call. Germline V CDR1 and CDR2: SEHNR, FQNEAQ (reference sequence). The CDR3 has 13 residues. With 4 bases removed from V and 11 bases from J, the gap between germline ends came to 17 bases. CDR3 DNA sequence: TGTGCCAGCAGCTCCCGACCGGGCTTTTGGGCTTTCTTT. This codes for CASSSRPGFWAFF.

This clonotype was seen only a few times. The CDR3 DNA reads TGTGCTAGTGGTTTGGGTTTGTTCGAGACCCAGTACTTC. It yields the protein CASGLGLFETQYF. V usage is TRBV12-5 and J usage is TRBJ2-5, with no clear D. The CDR3 contains 13 residues. The germline V gene encodes CDR1 LGHNT and CDR2 FRNRAP. Trimming took off 1 base at V and 5 bases at J, with 8 bases between the two ends.

The rearrangement uses TRBV7-2 and TRBJ2-2; 9 bases are a match to TRBD2. The germline CDR1 and CDR2 sequences are SGHTA and FQGNSA. Trimming cost V 5 bases and J 4 bases; bases outside gene matches: 8. This CDR3 is built from 16 residues. The CDR3 reads CASSPFSGSRTGELFF. The CDR3, as DNA: TGTGCCAGCAGCCCATTTAGCGGGAGTCGCACCGGGGAGCTGTTTTTT.

This clonotype was observed a few times. DNA of the CDR3: TGTGCCAGCAGCTTAGCGCGCGTAGGGAACAATGAGCAGTTCTTC. It yields the protein CASSLARVGNNEQFF. The J gene is TRBJ2-1, the V gene TRBV7-8; D gene unclear. Germline-derived CDR1 and CDR2 are SGHVS and FQNEAQ. Trimming took off 0 bases at V and 5 bases at J, with 11 bases between the two ends. This CDR3 region has 15 residues.

This clonotype turned up a few times. The chain uses TRBV12-3 or TRBV12-4 and TRBJ2-1, with 10 bases lining up with TRBD2. J lost 0 bases, V lost 6 bases, and 2 bases had no gene match. CDR3 length equals 15 residues. This chain's CDR3 is CASRRLAGSYNEQFF. The CDR3, as DNA: TGTGCCAGCAGACGACTAGCGGGCTCCTACAATGAGCAGTTCTTC.

Comment on this clonotype: One junction end does not reproduce the germline sequence, and a read error may be involved. The V gene is TRBV20-1, the J gene TRBJ2-3, with a weak D call TRBD1 (5 bases). CDR1 DFQATT and CDR2 SNEGSKA come from the germline V gene (reference sequence). CDR3 size: 16 residues. DNA for the CDR3: TGCTGTGCTAGACTGTGGACAAACCCTGGCACAGATACGCAGTATTTT. Encoded protein: CCARLWTNPGTDTQYF.